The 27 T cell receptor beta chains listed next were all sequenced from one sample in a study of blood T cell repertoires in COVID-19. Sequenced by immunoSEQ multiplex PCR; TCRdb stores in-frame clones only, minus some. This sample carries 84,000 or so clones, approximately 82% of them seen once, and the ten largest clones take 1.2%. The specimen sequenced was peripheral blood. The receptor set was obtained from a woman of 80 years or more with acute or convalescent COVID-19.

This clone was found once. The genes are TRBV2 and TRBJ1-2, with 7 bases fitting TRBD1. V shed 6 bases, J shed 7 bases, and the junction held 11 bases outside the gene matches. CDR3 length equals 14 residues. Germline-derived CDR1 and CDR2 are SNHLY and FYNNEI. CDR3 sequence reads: CASSIGQARGGYTF. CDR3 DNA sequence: TGTGCCAGCAGCATCGGACAGGCCAGGGGTGGCTACACCTTC. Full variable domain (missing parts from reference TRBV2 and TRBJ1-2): EPEVTQTPSHQVTQMGQEVILRCVPISNHLYFYWYRQILGQKVEFLVSFYNNEISEKSEIFDDQFSVERPDGSNFTLKIRSTKLEDSAMYFCASSIGQARGGYTFGSGTRLTVV.

CDR3 sequence (DNA): TGTGCCAGCAGCTTGGGCGGTTCTTCGGGAGCCAATCAGCCCCAGCATTTT. As protein: CASSLGGSSGANQPQHF. The rearrangement uses TRBV5-4 and TRBJ1-5; D ambiguous. This CDR3 comprises 17 residues. The V gene lost 0 bases and the J gene lost 3 bases, with 16 bases spanning the gap. CDR1 and CDR2 from the germline V gene are SGHNT and YYREEE (reference sequence).

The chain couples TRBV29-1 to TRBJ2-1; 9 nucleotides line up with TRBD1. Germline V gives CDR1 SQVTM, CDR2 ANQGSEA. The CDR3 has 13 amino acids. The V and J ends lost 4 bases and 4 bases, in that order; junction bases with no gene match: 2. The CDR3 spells CSVGGQGYNEQFF. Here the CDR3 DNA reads TGCAGCGTTGGAGGACAGGGGTACAATGAGCAGTTCTTC.

The chain's CDR3 is CASSSIKEQFF. CDR3 coding DNA: TGTGCCAGCAGCTCTATAAAGGAGCAGTTCTTC. This rearrangement joins TRBV7-9 to TRBJ2-1; D unclear. The V gene lost 4 bases and the J gene lost 10 bases, with 8 bases spanning the gap. The germline gives CDR1 SEHNR, CDR2 FQNEAQ (reference sequence). The CDR3 runs to 11 residues.

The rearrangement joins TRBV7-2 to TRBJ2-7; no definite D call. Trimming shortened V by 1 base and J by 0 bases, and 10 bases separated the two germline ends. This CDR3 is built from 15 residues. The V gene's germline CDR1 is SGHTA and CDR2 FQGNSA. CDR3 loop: CASSLGAAFSYEQYF. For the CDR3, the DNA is TGTGCCAGCAGCTTAGGGGCAGCCTTCTCCTACGAGCAGTACTTC.

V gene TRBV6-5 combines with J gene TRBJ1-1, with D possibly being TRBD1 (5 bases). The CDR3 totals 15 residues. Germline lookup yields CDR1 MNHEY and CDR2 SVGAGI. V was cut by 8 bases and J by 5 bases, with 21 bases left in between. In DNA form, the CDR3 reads TGTGCCAGCGGATCCTCCGGGACGGGGGGGACTGAAGCTTTCTTT. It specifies CASGSSGTGGTEAFF.

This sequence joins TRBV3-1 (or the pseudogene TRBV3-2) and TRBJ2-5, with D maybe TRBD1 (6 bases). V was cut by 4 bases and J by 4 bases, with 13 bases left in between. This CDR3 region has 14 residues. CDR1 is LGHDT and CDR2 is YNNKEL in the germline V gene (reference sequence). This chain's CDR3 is CASSRNRVGETQYF. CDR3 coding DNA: TGTGCCAGCAGCCGGAACAGGGTGGGAGAGACCCAGTACTTC.

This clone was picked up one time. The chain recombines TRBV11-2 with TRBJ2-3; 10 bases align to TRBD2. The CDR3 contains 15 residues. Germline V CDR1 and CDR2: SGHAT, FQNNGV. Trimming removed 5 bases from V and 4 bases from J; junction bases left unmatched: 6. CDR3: CASSRAGGLADTQYF. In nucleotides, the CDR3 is TGTGCCAGCAGCAGAGCGGGGGGGCTCGCAGATACGCAGTATTTT.

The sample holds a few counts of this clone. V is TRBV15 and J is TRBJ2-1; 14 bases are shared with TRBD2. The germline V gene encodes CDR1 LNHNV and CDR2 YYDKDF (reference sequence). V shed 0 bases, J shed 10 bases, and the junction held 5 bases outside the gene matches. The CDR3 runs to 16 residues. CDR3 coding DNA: TGTGCCACCAGCAGAGATCCCGGACTAGCGGGAGGAGAGCAGTTCTTC. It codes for CATSRDPGLAGGEQFF.

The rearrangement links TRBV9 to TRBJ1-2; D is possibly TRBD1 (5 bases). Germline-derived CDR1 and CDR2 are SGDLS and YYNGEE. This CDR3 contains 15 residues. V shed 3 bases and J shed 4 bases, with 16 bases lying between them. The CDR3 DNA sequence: TGTGCCAGCAGCGCGGCGGGGGGAGGGACCTATGGCTACACCTTC. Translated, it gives CASSAAGGGTYGYTF.

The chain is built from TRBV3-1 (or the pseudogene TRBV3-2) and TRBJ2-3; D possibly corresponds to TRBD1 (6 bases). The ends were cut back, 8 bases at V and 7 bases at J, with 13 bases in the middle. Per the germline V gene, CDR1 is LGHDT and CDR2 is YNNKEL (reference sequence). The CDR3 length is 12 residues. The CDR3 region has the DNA TGTGCCAGCGCGAAACAGGGATATACGCAGTATTTT. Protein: CASAKQGYTQYF.

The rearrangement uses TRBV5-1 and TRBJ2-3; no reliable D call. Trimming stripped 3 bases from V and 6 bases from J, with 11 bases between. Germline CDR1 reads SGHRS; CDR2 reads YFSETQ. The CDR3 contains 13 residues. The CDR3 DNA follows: TGCGCCAGCAGCTCCCCAACTGAGGATACGCAGTATTTT. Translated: CASSSPTEDTQYF.

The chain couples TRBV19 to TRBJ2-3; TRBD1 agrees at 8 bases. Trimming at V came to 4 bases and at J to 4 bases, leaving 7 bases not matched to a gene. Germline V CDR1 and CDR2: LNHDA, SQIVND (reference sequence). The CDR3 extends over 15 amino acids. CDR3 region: CASSTRRGQADTQYF. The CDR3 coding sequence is TGTGCCAGTAGTACCCGCAGGGGGCAAGCAGATACGCAGTATTTT.

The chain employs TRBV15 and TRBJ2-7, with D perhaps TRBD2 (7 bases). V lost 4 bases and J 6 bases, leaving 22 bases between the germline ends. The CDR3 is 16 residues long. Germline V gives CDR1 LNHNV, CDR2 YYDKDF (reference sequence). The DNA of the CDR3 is TGTGCCACCAGCAAGGGGGGGGCGGGAGCACAACGCGAGCAGTACTTC. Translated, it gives CATSKGGAGAQREQYF.

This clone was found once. CDR3 region: CASSELAGGVSYEQYF. The DNA for the CDR3 is TGTGCCAGCAGTGAGTTAGCGGGAGGGGTCTCCTACGAGCAGTACTTC. V usage is TRBV6-4 and J usage is TRBJ2-7, with TRBD2 matching 11 bases. V dropped 3 bases and J dropped 0; count of bases not matched to a gene: 4. Germline V CDR1 and CDR2: MRHNA, SNTAGT. This CDR3 has 16 residues.

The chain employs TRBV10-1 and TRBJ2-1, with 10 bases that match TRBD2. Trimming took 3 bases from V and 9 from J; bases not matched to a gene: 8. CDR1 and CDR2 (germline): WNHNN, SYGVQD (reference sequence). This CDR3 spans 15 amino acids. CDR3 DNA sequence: TGCGCCAGCAGTGAATCTAGCGGGGGCAGGGGTGAGCAGTTCTTC. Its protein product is CASSESSGGRGEQFF.

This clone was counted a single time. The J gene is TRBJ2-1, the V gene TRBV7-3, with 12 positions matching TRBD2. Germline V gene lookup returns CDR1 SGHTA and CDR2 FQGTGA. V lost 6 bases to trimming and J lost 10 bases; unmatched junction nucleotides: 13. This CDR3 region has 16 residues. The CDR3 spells CASSHSRTSGAGEQFF. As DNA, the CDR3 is TGTGCCAGCAGTCATAGCCGGACTAGCGGGGCAGGAGAGCAGTTCTTC.

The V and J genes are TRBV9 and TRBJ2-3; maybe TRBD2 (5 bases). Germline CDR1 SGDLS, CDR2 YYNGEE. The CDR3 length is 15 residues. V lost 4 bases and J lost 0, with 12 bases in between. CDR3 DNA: TGTGCCAGCAGCCCCCGACTAACTAGCACAGATACGCAGTATTTT. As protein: CASSPRLTSTDTQYF.

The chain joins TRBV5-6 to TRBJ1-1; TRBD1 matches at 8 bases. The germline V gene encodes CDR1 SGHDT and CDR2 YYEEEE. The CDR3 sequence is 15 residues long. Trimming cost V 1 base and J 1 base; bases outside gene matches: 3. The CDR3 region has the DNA TGTGCCAGCAGCTTGAGGACAGGGCCGAACACTGAAGCTTTCTTT. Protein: CASSLRTGPNTEAFF. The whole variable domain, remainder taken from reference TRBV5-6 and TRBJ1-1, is DAGVTQSPTHLIKTRGQQVTLRCSPKSGHDTVSWYQQALGQGPQFIFQYYEEEERQRGNFPDRFSGHQFPNYSSELNVNALLLGDSALYLCASSLRTGPNTEAFFGQGTRLTVV.

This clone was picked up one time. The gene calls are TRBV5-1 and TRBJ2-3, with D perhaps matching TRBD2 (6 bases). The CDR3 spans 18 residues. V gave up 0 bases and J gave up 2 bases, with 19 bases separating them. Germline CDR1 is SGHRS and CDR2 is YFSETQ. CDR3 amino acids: CASSLVGGGRLNTDTQYF. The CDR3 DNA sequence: TGCGCCAGCAGCTTGGTCGGGGGAGGCCGCCTCAACACAGATACGCAGTATTTT.

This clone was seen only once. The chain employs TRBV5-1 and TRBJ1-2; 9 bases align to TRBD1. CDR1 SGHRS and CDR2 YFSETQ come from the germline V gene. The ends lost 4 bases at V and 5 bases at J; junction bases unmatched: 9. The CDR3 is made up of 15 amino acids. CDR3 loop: CASSLDGQGIYGYTF. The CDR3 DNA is TGCGCCAGCAGCCTTGATGGACAGGGGATTTATGGCTACACCTTC.

CDR3 region: CASSLRTDQETQYF. CDR3 in DNA: TGTGCCAGCAGCCTACGGACAGATCAAGAGACCCAGTACTTC. The chain combines TRBV4-2 with TRBJ2-5, with D perhaps matching TRBD1 (6 bases). Between the trimmed V and J ends, which lost 4 bases and 2 bases, there was a span of 11 bases. The CDR3 loop spans 14 amino acids. Per germline, CDR1 LGHNA and CDR2 YNFKEQ.

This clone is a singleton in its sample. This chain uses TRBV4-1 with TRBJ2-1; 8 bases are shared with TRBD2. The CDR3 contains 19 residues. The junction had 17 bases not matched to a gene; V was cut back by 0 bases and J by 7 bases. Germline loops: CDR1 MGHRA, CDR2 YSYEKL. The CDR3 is CASSQEKVSGGGPRNEQFF. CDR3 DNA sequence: TGCGCCAGCAGCCAAGAAAAAGTGTCGGGCGGGGGGCCGAGGAATGAGCAGTTCTTC.

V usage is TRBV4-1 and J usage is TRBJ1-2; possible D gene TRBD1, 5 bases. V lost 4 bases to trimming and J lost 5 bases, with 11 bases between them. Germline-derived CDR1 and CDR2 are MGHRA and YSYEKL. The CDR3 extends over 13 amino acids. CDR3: CASSRDSAYGYTF. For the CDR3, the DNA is TGCGCCAGCAGCCGAGACAGCGCTTATGGCTACACCTTC.

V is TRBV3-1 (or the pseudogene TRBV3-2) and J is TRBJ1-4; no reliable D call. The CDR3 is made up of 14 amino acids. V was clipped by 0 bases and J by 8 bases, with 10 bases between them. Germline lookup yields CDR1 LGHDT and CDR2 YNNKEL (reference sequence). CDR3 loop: CASSQDSINEKLFF. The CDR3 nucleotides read TGTGCCAGCAGCCAAGACAGTATTAACGAAAAACTGTTTTTT.

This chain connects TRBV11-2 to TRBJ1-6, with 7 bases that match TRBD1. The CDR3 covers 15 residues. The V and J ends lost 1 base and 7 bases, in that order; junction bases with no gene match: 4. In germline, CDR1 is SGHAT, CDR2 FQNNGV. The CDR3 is CASSLGTGPNSPLHF. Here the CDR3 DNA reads TGTGCCAGCAGCTTAGGGACAGGTCCAAATTCACCCCTCCACTTT.

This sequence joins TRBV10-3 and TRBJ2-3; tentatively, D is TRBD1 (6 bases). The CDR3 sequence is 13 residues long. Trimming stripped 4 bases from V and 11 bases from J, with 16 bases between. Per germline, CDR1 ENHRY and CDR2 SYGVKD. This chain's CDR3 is CAISGDGQLGQYF. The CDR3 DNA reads TGTGCCATCAGTGGGGATGGACAGCTAGGGCAGTATTTT.